The clone carrying this T cell receptor (beta chain) has only a few counts. Trimming removed 4 bases from V and 1 base from J, with 14 bases in between. The CDR3 runs to 15 residues. CDR1 SGHNT and CDR2 YYREEE come from the germline V gene (reference sequence). Original processing notes: Quantification of nucleated cells was approximated via reference gene primer amplification. Repertoires were generated with immunoSEQ multiplex PCR, while TCRdb's copy carries only in-frame clones and drops some. The V and J calls and clone size were taken over from that table, and D and trimming were inferred from the DNA. The repertoire holds approximately 430,000 clones, with 86% as singletons. The data belong to a study of blood T cell repertoires in COVID-19. Study-level background: Some COVID-19 samples were acute and others convalescent; all came from the United States, Italy and Spain. T cells, B-cell-depleted T cells, or PBMCs supplied cDNA or gDNA.

Specimen: peripheral blood. The TCR originated in a woman in her 30s with active or convalescent COVID-19. V gene TRBV5-4 combines with J gene TRBJ1-1; possibly TRBD1 for D (6 bases). CDR3 sequence reads: CASSLTGTKNTEAFF. For the CDR3, the DNA is TGTGCCAGCAGCCTCACAGGGACTAAGAACACTGAAGCTTTCTTT.